This T cell receptor (beta chain) stems from a study of radiotherapy plus CTLA-4 blockade in lung cancer. Looking at the study overall: An objective response was seen in about a sixth of patients, and disease control in around 31%.

TCRdb keeps only in-frame clones here, not all; method: immunoSEQ multiplex PCR. The table shows approximately 82,000 clones, with around 83% occurring only once. In chemo-refractory metastatic non-small-cell lung cancer, patients got ipilimumab CTLA-4 blockade together with focal radiation. Germline loops: CDR1 MNHEY, CDR2 SVGAGI. Unmatched junction bases numbered 8, after V lost 6 bases and J lost 8 bases. The CDR3 has 13 amino acids. A word on this clone: Its antigen is as yet unknown.

Study-wide findings and caveats: Response was reportedly best predicted by early blood T cell clone dynamics, with interferon-beta. Researchers report tumor-derived TCR clones expanding in blood after radiotherapy plus ipilimumab.

The origin of this receptor is a human donor with non-small cell lung cancer that progressed on radiotherapy plus ipilimumab. This material consisted of peripheral blood, taken from a patient treated with radiotherapy plus ipilimumab. This chain uses TRBV6-5 with TRBJ1-2; 8 bases align to TRBD1. In DNA, the CDR3 is TGTGCCAGCAGCCTACCAGGGGGCCGGGGCTACACCTTC. It specifies CASSLPGGRGYTF.